Listed here is a single T cell receptor (beta chain). What it binds is not known. Clones were read by immunoSEQ multiplex PCR, and TCRdb kept only the in-frame ones, dropping some. The sample yields around 30,000 clones, around 71% seen once. J lost 5 bases, V lost 3 bases, and 3 bases had no gene match. This CDR3 has 17 residues. Germline assignment: CDR1 SEHNR and CDR2 FQNEAQ (reference sequence). These data come from a study of PD-1 blockade in classical Hodgkin lymphoma. For the study at large: A 3 mg/kg intravenous dose of nivolumab was received by patients every 2 weeks.

Every patient experienced relapse after autologous stem cell transplantation, and brentuximab vedotin exposure varied. Study-wide results and caveats: The study found complete responders had baseline diversity similar to newly diagnosed patients. When set against healthy donors, newly diagnosed patients were reported to show lower baseline TCR diversity.

The clonotype was recovered from a human donor with classical Hodgkin lymphoma. This sample comprised peripheral blood mononuclear cells (PBMCs), obtained before the second cycle of nivolumab. The chain carries TRBV7-9 and TRBJ2-2; 16 bases line up with TRBD2. CDR3 coding DNA: TGTGCCAGCAGCTTGGGACTAGCGGGGGGGCCAACCGGGGAGCTGTTTTTT. Residues: CASSLGLAGGPTGELFF.